The table lists the clone carrying this T cell receptor beta chain with a few counts. RNA transcripts yielded amplified TCR beta CDR3 regions. A set of HTBI primers served as the primers for a first-round RT-PCR of the TCR CDR3. Each CDR3 protein is one row after TCRdb ran MiXCR on the multiplex PCR reads. The data contain 500,000 to 800,000 distinct CDR3 sequences, 14% of them seen just once; the ten biggest clones take up approximately 12%. The data are from a study of T cells in Graves' hyperthyroidism and ophthalmopathy. Trimming left V 4 bases short and J 0 bases short, with 10 bases between. Germline V gives CDR1 SGHNT, CDR2 YENEEA. This CDR3 comprises 14 residues.

The V gene is TRBV11-3, the J gene TRBJ2-7; D remains unclear. The TCR sequence derives from a woman aged 45-65 years with Graves' ophthalmopathy. Sequencing was carried out using blood. CDR3 DNA: TGTGCCAGCAGCTCATTCCCAACCTCCTACGAGCAGTACTTC. This sequence encodes CASSSFPTSYEQYF.